The 8 T cell receptor beta chains below were found in one sample sequenced in a study of STAT5B mutations in CD4+ large granular lymphocyte leukemia. Data came from immunoSEQ multiplex PCR; TCRdb stores just in-frame clones and leaves some out. The sample carries nearly 45,000 clones, about 86% recorded once. The sample comprised CD4+ T cells from blood buffy coats. The receptors shown here come from a human donor in good health.

The chain is built from TRBV27 and TRBJ2-2; no definite D call. The length of the CDR3 is 12 residues. V was trimmed by 3 bases and J by 2 bases, leaving 1 base between them. The germline CDR1 and CDR2 sequences are MNHEY and SMNVEV (reference sequence). In DNA form, the CDR3 reads TGTGCCAGCAGTTTTAACACCGGGGAGCTGTTTTTT. It yields the protein CASSFNTGELFF.

The chain employs TRBV18 and TRBJ2-1, with 13 bases lining up with TRBD2. Per the germline V gene, CDR1 is KGHSH and CDR2 is LQKENI. The CDR3 has 17 amino acids. V trimming: 2 bases; J trimming: 8 bases; junction bases outside the gene matches: 9. CDR3 nucleotide sequence: TGTGCCAGCTCACCAACTGGACTAGCGGGAGATCGCGATGAGCAGTTCTTC. This gives the protein CASSPTGLAGDRDEQFF.

V usage is TRBV29-1 and J usage is TRBJ1-2; no clear D. The V gene lost 3 bases and the J gene lost 4 bases, with 15 bases spanning the gap. Germline V lookup: CDR1 SQVTM, CDR2 ANQGSEA. The CDR3 has 14 residues. CDR3 sequence reads: CSVESGWQAYGYTF. DNA of the CDR3: TGCAGCGTTGAGTCCGGGTGGCAGGCCTATGGCTACACCTTC.

This sequence joins TRBV28 and TRBJ2-1; tentative D call: TRBD2 (6 bases). Deletions cut 11 bases from V and 6 bases from J, with 14 bases between. CDR3 size: 12 residues. Germline V gene data show CDR1 as MDHEN and CDR2 as SYDVKM. In DNA, the CDR3 is TGTGCCTGGGGGGAGATATTCAATGAGCAGTTCTTC. Its protein is CAWGEIFNEQFF. The whole variable domain, remainder taken from reference TRBV28 and TRBJ2-1, is DVKVTQSSRYLVKRTGEKVFLECVQDMDHENMFWYRQDPGLGLRLIYFSYDVKMKEKGDIPEGYSVSREKKERFSLILESASTNQTSMYLCAWGEIFNEQFFGPGTRLTVL.

The chain joins TRBV7-9 to TRBJ2-2; tentatively, D is TRBD1 (6 bases). The CDR3 is made up of 14 amino acids. The germline CDR1 and CDR2 sequences are SEHNR and FQNEAQ (reference sequence). The ends were cut back, 6 bases at V and 10 bases at J, with 18 bases in the middle. CDR3: CASSSGQGPEELFF. CDR3 DNA: TGTGCCAGCAGTTCGGGACAAGGGCCCGAGGAGCTGTTTTTT. Drawing the rest from reference TRBV7-9 and TRBJ2-2, the complete variable domain is DTGVSQNPRHKITKRGQNVTFRCDPISEHNRLYWYRQTLGQGPEFLTYFQNEAQLEKSRLLSDRFSAERPKGSFSTLEIQRTEQGDSAMYLCASSSGQGPEELFFGEGSRLTVL.

The chain recombines TRBV5-1 with TRBJ2-3; D might be TRBD1 (6 bases). Germline loops: CDR1 SGHRS, CDR2 YFSETQ. This CDR3 region has 13 residues. The germline V and J ends were trimmed by 4 bases and 5 bases, with 11 bases remaining between them. The CDR3 reads CASSPGTLDTQYF. CDR3 DNA sequence: TGCGCCAGCAGCCCAGGGACACTAGATACGCAGTATTTT.

The chain joins TRBV20-1 to TRBJ1-3; the D is unclear. CDR3 length equals 11 residues. The V gene's germline CDR1 is DFQATT and CDR2 SNEGSKA (reference sequence). The CDR3 reads CGVASGNTIYF. The CDR3 nucleotides read TGCGGTGTTGCCTCTGGAAACACCATATATTTT.

The chain uses TRBV6-5 and TRBJ1-2, with D perhaps TRBD1 (5 bases). This CDR3 is 14 amino acids long. Per the germline V gene, CDR1 is MNHEY and CDR2 is SVGAGI. V was cut by 2 bases and J by 4 bases, with 11 bases left in between. This chain's CDR3 is CASSYGRAGYGYTF. Written as DNA, the CDR3 is TGTGCCAGCAGTTACGGCAGGGCTGGCTATGGCTACACCTTC.